Below, 21 T cell receptor beta chains from the same sample are listed, as sequenced in a study of blood T cell repertoires in COVID-19. TCRdb's copy holds only in-frame clones and misses some; the assay was immunoSEQ multiplex PCR. This table holds under 150,000 clones, just under 90% found once. Material for sequencing was peripheral blood. Every receptor here comes from a woman aged 45-65 years with acute or convalescent COVID-19.

The chain joins TRBV3-1 (or the pseudogene TRBV3-2) to TRBJ2-1; 14 nucleotides agree with TRBD2. The V and J ends lost 1 base and 11 bases, in that order; junction bases with no gene match: 1. The CDR3 contains 14 residues. Germline assignment: CDR1 LGHDT and CDR2 YNNKEL (reference sequence). CDR3 residues: CASSQGLAGGKQFF. The CDR3 coding sequence is TGTGCCAGCAGCCAAGGACTAGCGGGGGGGAAGCAGTTCTTC.

The gene calls are TRBV5-1 and TRBJ1-2, with 8 nucleotides matching TRBD1. From germline, CDR1 is SGHRS and CDR2 YFSETQ. The CDR3 has 13 amino acids. After removal of 4 bases from V and 6 bases from J, the junction contained 5 bases not matched to a gene. CDR3 nucleotides: TGCGCCAGCAGCACTCAGGGGGCCGATGGCTACACCTTC. Translated, it gives CASSTQGADGYTF.

The chain carries TRBV5-4 and TRBJ2-5; 11 positions agree with TRBD2. Germline values: CDR1 SGHNT, CDR2 YYREEE (reference sequence). The CDR3 loop spans 15 amino acids. After removal of 5 bases from V and 1 base from J, the junction contained 4 bases not matched to a gene. CDR3 bases: TGTGCCAGCAGACATAGCGGGGGGGTCCAAGAGACCCAGTACTTC. Encoded protein: CASRHSGGVQETQYF.

This chain joins TRBV11-2 and TRBJ1-1; the D gene is possibly TRBD1 (5 bases). Per germline, CDR1 SGHAT and CDR2 FQNNGV. CDR3 length: 12 residues. The V and J ends lost 5 bases and 11 bases respectively, with 15 bases between them. DNA for the CDR3: TGTGCCAGCAGCCCCGGGGGAGGTACGGCTTTCTTT. This gives the protein CASSPGGGTAFF.

This chain links TRBV7-8 with TRBJ1-1; maybe TRBD1 (5 bases). Germline CDR1 reads SGHVS; CDR2 reads FQNEAQ. There are 15 residues in the CDR3. With 1 base removed from V and 0 bases from J, the gap between germline ends came to 9 bases. In DNA form, the CDR3 reads TGTGCCAGCAGCTTAGGTGGACACCTGAACACTGAAGCTTTCTTT. This gives the protein CASSLGGHLNTEAFF.

The chain links TRBV27 to TRBJ2-3, with 11 bases identical to TRBD2. V trimming: 8 bases; J trimming: 2 bases; junction bases outside the gene matches: 9. The CDR3 covers 16 residues. Germline V gives CDR1 MNHEY, CDR2 SMNVEV (reference sequence). DNA for the CDR3: TGTGCCAGCCGTGAAAAGGGACTAGCGGTCACAGATACGCAGTATTTT. This sequence encodes CASREKGLAVTDTQYF.

This chain links TRBV12-3 or TRBV12-4 with TRBJ1-6; a possible D gene is TRBD1 (5 bases). The CDR3 covers 13 residues. With 10 bases removed from V and 3 bases from J, the gap between germline ends came to 10 bases. CDR3 DNA sequence: TGTGCCATCAACCAGGGCTATAATTCACCCCTCCACTTT. Translating gives CAINQGYNSPLHF.

The chain employs TRBV11-3 and TRBJ2-5; 7 bases align to TRBD1. V trimming: 6 bases; J trimming: 0 bases; junction bases outside the gene matches: 10. Germline loops: CDR1 SGHNT, CDR2 YENEEA. The CDR3 is 16 amino acids. CDR3 coding DNA: TGTGCCAGCAGTATGAAGGGGACAGCGTACCAAGAGACCCAGTACTTC. Residues: CASSMKGTAYQETQYF. Supplemented by reference TRBV11-3 and TRBJ2-5, the full variable domain reads EAGVVQSPRYKIIEKKQPVAFWCNPISGHNTLYWYLQNLGQGPELLIRYENEEAVDDSQLPKDRFSAERLKGVDSTLKIQPAELGDSAVYLCASSMKGTAYQETQYFGPGTRLLVL.

The gene calls are TRBV30 and TRBJ1-5, with D possibly matching TRBD1 (6 bases). In germline, CDR1 is GTSNPN, CDR2 SVGIG (reference sequence). V gave up 8 bases and J gave up 5 bases, with 19 bases separating them. The CDR3 has 14 residues. This CDR3 is CAPHRDLDHQPQHF. The CDR3 DNA sequence: TGTGCCCCCCACAGGGATCTGGACCATCAGCCCCAGCATTTT. Combining the CDR3 with reference TRBV30 and TRBJ1-5 gives the whole variable domain SQTIHQWPATLVQPVGSPLSLECTVEGTSNPNLYWYRQAAGRGLQLLFYSVGIGQISSEVPQNLSASRPQDRQFILSSKKLLLSDSGFYLCAPHRDLDHQPQHFGDGTRLSIL.

The J gene is TRBJ1-2, the V gene TRBV2, with D perhaps matching TRBD1 (5 bases). This CDR3 has 11 amino acids. The germline gives CDR1 SNHLY, CDR2 FYNNEI. The V end lost 6 bases, the J end lost 7 bases, and 9 bases lay between the germline ends. The CDR3 bases are TGTGCCAGCAGGATGACAGTTGGCTACACCTTC. Amino acids: CASRMTVGYTF.

The gene calls are TRBV19 and TRBJ1-1; TRBD1 matches at 9 bases. This CDR3 has 12 amino acids. With 7 bases clipped from V and 11 bases from J, the junction kept 8 bases outside the gene matches. CDR1 and CDR2 from the germline V gene are LNHDA and SQIVND (reference sequence). CDR3 sequence: CASKEQGARAFF. The DNA of the CDR3 is TGTGCCAGTAAAGAACAGGGGGCTCGGGCTTTCTTT.

V is TRBV7-3 and J is TRBJ2-1; D call uncertain. In germline, CDR1 is SGHTA, CDR2 FQGTGA. Trimming pared 6 bases from V and 1 base from J, leaving 7 bases between. The CDR3 has 13 residues. The CDR3 DNA follows: TGTGCCAGCAGTGGCGGTTCCTACAATGAGCAGTTCTTC. Amino acids: CASSGGSYNEQFF.

The CDR3: CASSRQMLNTEAFF. The CDR3 bases are TGTGCCAGCAGCCGCCAGATGTTGAACACTGAAGCTTTCTTT. The J gene is TRBJ1-1, the V gene TRBV11-2; D is unresolved. The ends were cut back, 5 bases at V and 0 bases at J, with 10 bases in the middle. Germline CDR1 is SGHAT and CDR2 is FQNNGV. The CDR3 loop spans 14 amino acids.

The chain has TRBV6-5 and TRBJ2-1, with 9 bases lining up with TRBD2. The CDR3 covers 13 residues. Germline CDR1 is MNHEY and CDR2 is SVGAGI. V lost 8 bases, J lost 3 bases, and 2 bases stayed unmatched. CDR3 residues: CASETSGYNEQFF. The CDR3 DNA reads TGTGCCAGCGAGACTAGCGGCTACAATGAGCAGTTCTTC.

The chain recombines TRBV19 with TRBJ2-7; tentatively, D is TRBD2 (6 bases). Germline CDR1 and CDR2: LNHDA and SQIVND (reference sequence). V was clipped by 5 bases and J by 5 bases, with 13 bases between them. This CDR3 is 13 amino acids long. The CDR3 bases are TGTGCCAGTAGTCCAAGACTAGATCACGAGCAGTACTTC. This encodes CASSPRLDHEQYF.

In DNA, the CDR3 is TGTGCCAGCAGCTTAGATGAGTGGTCACCCCTCCACTTT. This codes for CASSLDEWSPLHF. V usage is TRBV7-9 and J usage is TRBJ1-6; no firm D call. CDR1 and CDR2 from the germline V gene are SEHNR and FQNEAQ (reference sequence). This CDR3 has 13 residues. Trimming took off 1 base at V and 10 bases at J, with 8 bases between the two ends.

The chain couples TRBV28 to TRBJ1-5; possible D gene TRBD1, 6 bases. V lost 2 bases to trimming and J lost 5 bases, with 13 bases between them. Germline CDR1 is MDHEN and CDR2 is SYDVKM. This CDR3 spans 15 amino acids. CDR3 nucleotides: TGTGCCAGCAGTTTACAGGGGATGGTCCATCAGCCCCAGCATTTT. This codes for CASSLQGMVHQPQHF.

The chain has TRBV12-5 and TRBJ2-3, with 7 bases fitting TRBD1. The CDR3 sequence is 17 residues long. Per germline, CDR1 LGHNT and CDR2 FRNRAP. The junction had 12 bases not matched to a gene; V was cut back by 6 bases and J by 0 bases. The CDR3 DNA reads as TGTGCTAGTGGCAGGATAATAGGGACAGCAAGCACAGATACGCAGTATTTT. Its protein is CASGRIIGTASTDTQYF.

This clone has just a few counts. The chain uses TRBV7-9 and TRBJ2-2; a possible D gene is TRBD1 (6 bases). Per the germline V gene, CDR1 is SEHNR and CDR2 is FQNEAQ (reference sequence). There are 14 residues in the CDR3. Trimming took 5 bases from V and 3 from J, leaving 10 bases between them. The CDR3 is CASSTRQDTGELFF. The CDR3 nucleotides are TGTGCCAGCAGCACCCGACAGGACACCGGGGAGCTGTTTTTT.

The J gene is TRBJ1-4, the V gene TRBV5-1; 7 bases fit TRBD1. This CDR3 is 13 amino acids long. Looked up from germline, CDR1 is SGHRS and CDR2 is YFSETQ. The V gene end was trimmed by 5 bases and the J gene end by 7 bases; junction bases not matched to a gene: 5. CDR3 in DNA: TGCGCCAGCAGTCGACAGGGTGCTGAAAAACTGTTTTTT. Amino acids: CASSRQGAEKLFF.

This clone was seen only once. The chain joins TRBV30 to TRBJ1-4; D is undetermined. V lost 2 bases, J lost 4 bases, and 11 bases lay in between. From germline, CDR1 is GTSNPN and CDR2 SVGIG (reference sequence). The CDR3 is made up of 14 amino acids. CDR3 loop: CAWSTGSGNEKLFF. In DNA, the CDR3 is TGTGCCTGGAGTACGGGAAGTGGTAATGAAAAACTGTTTTTT.